The TCR beta chain under discussion was sequenced for a study of T cells in Graves' hyperthyroidism and ophthalmopathy. Germline CDR1 reads LNHDA; CDR2 reads SQIVND (reference sequence). V dropped 2 bases and J dropped 3; count of bases not matched to a gene: 7. This CDR3 contains 15 residues. The TCR beta CDR3 regions underwent amplification using RNA transcripts as the source. Researchers ran a first-round RT-PCR on the TCR CDR3 using the HTBI primer set. TCRdb passed the multiplex PCR reads through MiXCR, listing each CDR3 protein once. The sample carries around 660,000 distinct CDR3 sequences, 40% to 55% recorded once.

Sequenced input: peripheral blood or thyroid tissue (not recorded which). The chain links TRBV19 to TRBJ2-7; 7 positions match TRBD2. The TCR was taken from an adult man with Graves' disease, either hyperthyroidism or ophthalmopathy (not recorded which). The CDR3 DNA is TGTGCCAGTAGTATATCGAGCGGGGATTACTACGAGCAGTACTTC. It codes for CASSISSGDYYEQYF.